This TCR beta chain came from a study of T cell responses to AZD1222 COVID-19 vaccine. Assay: immunoSEQ multiplex PCR; the TCRdb copy retains only in-frame clones and omits some. The data show approximately 180,000 clones, about 86% seen once. Germline V gene sequence: CDR1 ENHRY, CDR2 SYGVKD. V lost 11 bases to trimming and J lost 8 bases; unmatched junction nucleotides: 14. The CDR3 spans 13 residues. This TCR was sampled from an adult in good health. The material sequenced was peripheral blood, taken on day 0 of AZD1222 vaccination. V gene TRBV10-3 combines with J gene TRBJ1-2; 7 nucleotides line up with TRBD1. CDR3: CAVEKTGSRGYTF. The CDR3 DNA follows: TGTGCCGTCGAGAAGACAGGGTCTAGAGGCTACACCTTC.